This TCR beta chain was observed in a study of identical twins. Germline V gives CDR1 SNHLY, CDR2 FYNNEI. This CDR3 has 13 residues. Healthy Caucasians made up all donors. Using its own MiXCR run on the 5' RACE reads, TCRdb lists one record per CDR3 protein. The profile shows more than 1.5 million distinct CDR3 sequences, about 31% of them singletons. The sequenced sample consisted of cord blood. The TCR was taken from a newborn girl in good health. The chain joins TRBV2 to TRBJ2-1; 8 bases line up with TRBD2. The J call may be in error: the DNA end matches TRBJ2-7 better. Here the CDR3 DNA reads TGTGCCAGGGGGACTAGTCCGGGCAATGAGCAGTACTTC. As protein: CARGTSPGNEQYF.